The clone carrying this T cell receptor beta chain was seen a handful of times. The record originates from a study of control samples from healthy donors and cancer patients. J was trimmed by 7 bases and V by 3 bases; bases with no gene match: 8. The CDR3 has 13 residues. Germline V lookup: CDR1 DFQATT, CDR2 SNEGSKA (reference sequence). Profiled with immunoSEQ multiplex PCR; TCRdb holds only in-frame clones, not every one. The sample has 90,000 to 110,000 clones; more than 85% are singletons. Sequenced sample: blood. The source is a woman between 50 and 59 years old in good health. The chain is built from TRBV20-1 and TRBJ1-2; 7 bases are a match to TRBD1. The CDR3 coding sequence is TGCAGTGCTAGTGACAGGGTTTCATTTGGCTACACCTTC. Protein product: CSASDRVSFGYTF.